This TCR beta chain was sequenced for a study of blood T cell repertoires in COVID-19. Study-level information: The samples span acute and convalescent COVID-19 from the United States, Italy and Spain. T cells, B-cell-depleted T cells, or PBMCs supplied cDNA or gDNA.

The J segment lost 6 bases and the V segment lost 5 bases, leaving 11 bases of the junction unmatched. There are 15 residues in the CDR3. Germline loops: CDR1 WNHNN, CDR2 SYGVQD (reference sequence). Per the study methods: Estimation of nucleated cell counts relied on the amplification of reference gene primers. Here immunoSEQ multiplex PCR was the method, and the copy in TCRdb shows in-frame clones only, minus some. The V and J calls and clone size were taken over from that table, and D and trimming were inferred from the DNA. The sample carries about 37,000 clones, more than 75% recorded once. This clonotype was obtained from a man in his sixties or seventies with acute or convalescent COVID-19. The sample was peripheral blood. The V call is TRBV10-1, the J call TRBJ2-3; 7 bases are shared with TRBD2. In DNA, the CDR3 is TGCGCCAGCAGTCTGGGACTACCTTTCACGGATACGCAGTATTTT. Its protein is CASSLGLPFTDTQYF.